Each of the 21 T cell receptor beta chains below was sequenced from the same sample in a study of T cell responses to AZD1222 COVID-19 vaccine. Using immunoSEQ multiplex PCR, the repertoire was profiled, and TCRdb retains in-frame clones only, with some absent. Here the sample spans over 150,000 clones, 88% being singletons. Sequences were derived from peripheral blood, sampled on day 0 of AZD1222 vaccination. The receptors stem from an adult in good health.

The chain couples TRBV12-3 or TRBV12-4 to TRBJ1-1; 10 bases match TRBD1. The CDR3 totals 13 residues. Losses at the gene ends were 5 bases for V and 4 bases for J; bases not matched to a gene: 1. The CDR3 spells CASSRTGGTEAFF. The DNA for the CDR3 is TGTGCCAGCAGTCGGACAGGGGGCACTGAAGCTTTCTTT.

The chain recombines TRBV28 with TRBJ1-2; D remains ambiguous. CDR1 is MDHEN and CDR2 is SYDVKM in the germline V gene. CDR3 length: 15 residues. V lost 4 bases and J lost 0, with 12 bases in between. CDR3 amino acids: CASSSPDPANYGYTF. CDR3 nucleotide sequence: TGTGCCAGCAGTTCTCCCGACCCGGCTAACTATGGCTACACCTTC.

V and J are TRBV7-2 and TRBJ1-5; 10 nucleotides line up with TRBD1. In germline, CDR1 is SGHTA, CDR2 FQGNSA. The CDR3 consists of 19 residues. Trimming removed 2 bases from V and 2 bases from J; junction bases left unmatched: 12. CDR3 in amino acids: CASSLNFGQGVVGNQPQHF. DNA of the CDR3: TGTGCCAGCAGCTTAAATTTCGGACAGGGGGTCGTTGGCAATCAGCCCCAGCATTTT.

The chain has TRBV29-1 and TRBJ1-4; D not certain. This CDR3 spans 12 amino acids. The V and J ends lost 4 bases and 5 bases respectively, with 8 bases between them. Germline CDR1 SQVTM, CDR2 ANQGSEA. This CDR3 reads CSVGHRNEKLFF. As DNA, the CDR3 is TGCAGCGTTGGACACCGGAATGAAAAACTGTTTTTT.

This clone was counted a single time. The DNA of the CDR3 is TGCGCCAGCAGTGAGGGTGGGAACTACGAGCAGTACTTC. Its protein product is CASSEGGNYEQYF. The rearrangement joins TRBV10-2 to TRBJ2-7; D is unresolved. Trimming removed 2 bases from V and 3 bases from J, with 8 bases in between. Germline V lookup: CDR1 WSHSY, CDR2 SAAADI. The CDR3 runs to 13 residues.

This sequence joins TRBV30 and TRBJ2-1; D call uncertain. This CDR3 contains 11 residues. V was pared by 3 bases and J by 8 bases, with 8 bases between. Germline V gives CDR1 GTSNPN, CDR2 SVGIG (reference sequence). CDR3 residues: CAWSRLYEQFF. The CDR3 region has the DNA TGTGCCTGGAGCCGCTTGTATGAGCAGTTCTTC.

This clone was seen only a few times. This sequence joins TRBV28 and TRBJ1-2; 8 positions match TRBD1. Germline V gives CDR1 MDHEN, CDR2 SYDVKM. The CDR3 totals 16 residues. V was pared by 5 bases and J by 2 bases, with 10 bases of the junction left unmatched. CDR3 bases: TGTGCCAGCAGTGGACCATACAGGGGGGCGAACTATGGCTACACCTTC. This sequence encodes CASSGPYRGANYGYTF.

The chain joins TRBV10-3 to TRBJ1-1; D is ambiguous. Germline V gene data show CDR1 as ENHRY and CDR2 as SYGVKD. Trimming shortened V by 0 bases and J by 3 bases, and 8 bases separated the two germline ends. The CDR3 totals 14 residues. The CDR3 DNA follows: TGTGCCATCAGTGAGTCGTATGGGGACACTGAAGCTTTCTTT. Residues: CAISESYGDTEAFF.

The rearrangement links TRBV6-2 or TRBV6-3 to TRBJ2-4; D gene unclear. Germline-derived CDR1 and CDR2 are MNHEY and SVGEGT. Trimming took off 4 bases at V and 0 bases at J, with 10 bases between the two ends. There are 15 residues in the CDR3. The CDR3 DNA is TGTGCCAGCAGTTCACCCGGAATAGCCAAAAACATTCAGTACTTC. Encoded protein: CASSSPGIAKNIQYF.

The V gene is TRBV28, the J gene TRBJ2-7, with D perhaps TRBD2 (6 bases). Germline-derived CDR1 and CDR2 are MDHEN and SYDVKM. The V end was cut by 3 bases, the J end by 3 bases, with 15 bases between. This CDR3 is built from 15 residues. CDR3 sequence reads: CASSLGTRRGYEQYF. The CDR3 nucleotides read TGTGCCAGCAGTTTGGGGACCCGGAGGGGCTACGAGCAGTACTTC.

The chain is built from TRBV5-5 and TRBJ1-2, with D hard to call. V gave up 5 bases and J gave up 3 bases, with 14 bases separating them. This CDR3 is built from 14 residues. CDR1 is SGHKS, CDR2 YYEKEE, per germline (reference sequence). Here the CDR3 DNA reads TGTGCCAGCAGAACTGGGAACGTGGACTATGGCTACACCTTC. Its protein is CASRTGNVDYGYTF.

This clone showed up just once. The J gene is TRBJ2-3, the V gene TRBV7-9, with 10 positions matching TRBD1. With V trimmed by 5 bases and J by 5 bases, 10 bases remained unmatched. Germline CDR1 SEHNR, CDR2 FQNEAQ (reference sequence). CDR3 size: 16 residues. The CDR3 region is CASSATGTGVKDTQYF. DNA for the CDR3: TGTGCCAGCAGCGCGACAGGGACAGGGGTTAAAGATACGCAGTATTTT. The whole variable domain, filled in from reference TRBV7-9 and TRBJ2-3, reads DTGVSQNPRHKITKRGQNVTFRCDPISEHNRLYWYRQTLGQGPEFLTYFQNEAQLEKSRLLSDRFSAERPKGSFSTLEIQRTEQGDSAMYLCASSATGTGVKDTQYFGPGTRLTVL.

The chain is built from TRBV7-6 and TRBJ1-4, with 9 bases aligning to TRBD1. The germline CDR1 and CDR2 sequences are SGHVS and FNYEAQ. J lost 6 bases, V lost 4 bases, and 6 bases had no gene match. The CDR3 is 15 residues long. The CDR3 sequence: CASSSRQGGDEKLFF. The DNA of the CDR3 is TGTGCCAGCAGCTCCCGACAGGGGGGTGATGAAAAACTGTTTTTT.

The rearrangement uses TRBV19 and TRBJ1-1, with TRBD1 matching over 7 bases. CDR1 and CDR2 from the germline V gene are LNHDA and SQIVND (reference sequence). The CDR3 is made up of 17 amino acids. The V gene end was trimmed by 1 base and the J gene end by 4 bases; junction bases not matched to a gene: 12. The chain's CDR3 is CASSIGRTGSSGTEAFF. CDR3 bases: TGTGCCAGTAGTATAGGAAGGACAGGCAGTTCGGGCACTGAAGCTTTCTTT.

CDR3 region: CSVEATGFSEQYF. CDR3 sequence (DNA): TGCAGCGTTGAAGCGACAGGGTTCTCCGAGCAGTACTTC. V is TRBV29-1 and J is TRBJ2-7; TRBD1 matches at 7 bases. V dropped 1 base and J dropped 6; count of bases not matched to a gene: 6. The germline gives CDR1 SQVTM, CDR2 ANQGSEA. The CDR3 is made up of 13 amino acids.

The chain joins TRBV7-2 to TRBJ2-1; 8 positions match TRBD2. V shed 2 bases and J 6 bases; nucleotides not matched to a gene: 6. CDR1 is SGHTA, CDR2 FQGNSA, per germline. The CDR3 has 15 residues. The CDR3 here is CASSLTGTRSNEQFF. In DNA, the CDR3 is TGTGCCAGCAGCTTAACCGGGACTAGGTCCAATGAGCAGTTCTTC. Combining the CDR3 with reference TRBV7-2 and TRBJ2-1 gives the whole variable domain GAGVSQSPSNKVTEKGKDVELRCDPISGHTALYWYRQSLGQGLEFLIYFQGNSAPDKSGLPSDRFSAERTGGSVSTLTIQRTQQEDSAVYLCASSLTGTRSNEQFFGPGTRLTVL.

This clone was detected a few times. The J gene is TRBJ1-6, the V gene TRBV25-1; 9 bases match TRBD1. The CDR3 sequence is 13 residues long. The V gene end was trimmed by 9 bases and the J gene end by 8 bases; junction bases not matched to a gene: 5. The V gene's germline CDR1 is MGHDK and CDR2 SYGVNS. The CDR3 reads CASRRTGDSPLHF. DNA for the CDR3: TGTGCCAGTAGGCGGACAGGGGATTCACCCCTCCACTTT.

This clone was observed a single time. The chain couples TRBV2 to TRBJ1-2; D is undetermined. Germline V gene lookup returns CDR1 SNHLY and CDR2 FYNNEI. Trimming took 3 bases from V and 5 from J, leaving 4 bases between them. The CDR3 covers 11 residues. The CDR3 DNA follows: TGTGCCAGCAGTGAGGGGTATGGCTACACCTTC. The encoded protein is CASSEGYGYTF.

The V and J genes are TRBV28 and TRBJ2-3, with D unresolved. The CDR3 is 15 amino acids. V was clipped by 1 base and J by 3 bases, with 11 bases between them. Germline V gene lookup returns CDR1 MDHEN and CDR2 SYDVKM. The chain's CDR3 is CASSLLSRDTDTQYF. The DNA of the CDR3 is TGTGCCAGCAGTTTATTATCGAGAGATACAGATACGCAGTATTTT.

The chain joins TRBV29-1 to TRBJ2-1; 8 bases align to TRBD2. The CDR3 sequence is 19 residues long. Germline CDR1 is SQVTM and CDR2 is ANQGSEA. The trim removed 4 bases at V and 2 bases at J, leaving 19 bases unmatched. The CDR3 coding sequence is TGCAGCGTTGGTCCCGGGAATAGCGGGGTGGGGGTTACCTACAATGAGCAGTTCTTC. This translates into CSVGPGNSGVGVTYNEQFF.

The chain recombines TRBV5-1 with TRBJ2-3; maybe TRBD1 (6 bases). CDR3 size: 16 residues. V was cut by 3 bases and J by 0 bases, with 14 bases left in between. Germline V gives CDR1 SGHRS, CDR2 YFSETQ. The CDR3 DNA sequence: TGCGCCAGCAGCTCGGGACACCAAACTAGCACAGATACGCAGTATTTT. This encodes CASSSGHQTSTDTQYF.